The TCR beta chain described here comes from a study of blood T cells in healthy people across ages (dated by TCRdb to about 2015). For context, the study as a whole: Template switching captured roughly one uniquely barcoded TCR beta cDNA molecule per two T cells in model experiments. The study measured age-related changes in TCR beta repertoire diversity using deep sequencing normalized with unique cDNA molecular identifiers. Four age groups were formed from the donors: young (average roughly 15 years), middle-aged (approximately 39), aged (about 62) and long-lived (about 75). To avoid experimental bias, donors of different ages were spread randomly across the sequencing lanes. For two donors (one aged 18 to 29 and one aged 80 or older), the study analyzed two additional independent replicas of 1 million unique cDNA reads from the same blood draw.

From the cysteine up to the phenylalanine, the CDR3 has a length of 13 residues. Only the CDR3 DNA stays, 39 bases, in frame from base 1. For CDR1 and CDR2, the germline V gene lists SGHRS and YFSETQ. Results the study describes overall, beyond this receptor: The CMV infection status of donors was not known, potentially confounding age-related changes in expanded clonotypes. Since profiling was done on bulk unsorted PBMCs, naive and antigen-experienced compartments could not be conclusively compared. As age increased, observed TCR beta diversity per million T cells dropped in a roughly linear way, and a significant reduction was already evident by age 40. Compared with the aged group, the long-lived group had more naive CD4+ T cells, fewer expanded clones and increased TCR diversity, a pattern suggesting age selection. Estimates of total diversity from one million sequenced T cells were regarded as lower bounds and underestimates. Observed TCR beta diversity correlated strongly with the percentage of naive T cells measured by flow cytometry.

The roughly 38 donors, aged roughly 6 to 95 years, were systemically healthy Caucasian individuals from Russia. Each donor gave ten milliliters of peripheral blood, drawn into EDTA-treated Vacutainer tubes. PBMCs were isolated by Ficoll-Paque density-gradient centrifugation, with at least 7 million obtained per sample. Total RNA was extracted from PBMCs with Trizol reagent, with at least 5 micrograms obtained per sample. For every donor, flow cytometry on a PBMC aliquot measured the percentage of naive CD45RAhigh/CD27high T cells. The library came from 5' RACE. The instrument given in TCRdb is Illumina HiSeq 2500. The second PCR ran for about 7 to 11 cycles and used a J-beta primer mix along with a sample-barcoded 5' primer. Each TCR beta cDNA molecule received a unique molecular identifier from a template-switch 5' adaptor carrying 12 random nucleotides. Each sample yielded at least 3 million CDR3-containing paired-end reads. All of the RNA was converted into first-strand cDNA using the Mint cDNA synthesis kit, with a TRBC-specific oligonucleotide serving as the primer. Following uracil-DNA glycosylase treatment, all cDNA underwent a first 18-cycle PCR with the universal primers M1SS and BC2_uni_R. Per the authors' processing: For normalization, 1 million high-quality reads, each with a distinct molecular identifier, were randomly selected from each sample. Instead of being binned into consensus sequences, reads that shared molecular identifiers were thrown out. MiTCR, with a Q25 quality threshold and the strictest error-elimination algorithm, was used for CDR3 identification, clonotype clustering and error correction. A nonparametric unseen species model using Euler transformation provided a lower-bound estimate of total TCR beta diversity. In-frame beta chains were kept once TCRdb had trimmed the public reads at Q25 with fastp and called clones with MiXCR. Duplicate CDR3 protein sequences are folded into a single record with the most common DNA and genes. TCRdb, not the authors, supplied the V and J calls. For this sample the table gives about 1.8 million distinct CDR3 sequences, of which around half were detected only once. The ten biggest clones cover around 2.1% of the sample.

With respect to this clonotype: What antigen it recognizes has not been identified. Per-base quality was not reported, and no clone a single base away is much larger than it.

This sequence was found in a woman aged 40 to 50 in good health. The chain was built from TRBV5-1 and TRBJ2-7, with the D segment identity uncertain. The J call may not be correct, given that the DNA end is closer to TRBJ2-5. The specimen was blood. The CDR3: CASSRVLGETQYF. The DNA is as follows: TGCGCCAGCAGCAGGGTCCTGGGGGAGACCCAGTACTTC.